Below are 15 T cell receptor beta chains sequenced from a single sample in a study of cytomegalovirus exposure and HLA in healthy donors. A multiplex PCR was run with 60 Vbeta primers and 13 Jbeta primers. The data were produced by immunoSEQ multiplex PCR, yet TCRdb's version contains in-frame clones alone and is incomplete. Among about 130,000 clones listed, roughly 74% were seen once. The sample comprised PBMCs. The source of these receptors is a man in his forties in good health and CMV-seronegative.

The rearrangement uses TRBV7-8 and TRBJ2-7; 9 bases agree with TRBD2. The CDR3 is 15 residues long. V dropped 1 base and J dropped 2; count of bases not matched to a gene: 3. Germline V CDR1 and CDR2: SGHVS, FQNEAQ. The CDR3 DNA sequence: TGTGCCAGCAGCTTAGTCCTAGCGGGGACCTACGAGCAGTACTTC. Encoded protein: CASSLVLAGTYEQYF.

The rearrangement joins TRBV29-1 to TRBJ2-5, with TRBD2 matching over 12 bases. The CDR3 runs to 16 residues. With V trimmed by 6 bases and J by 5 bases, 13 bases remained unmatched. Germline V gene sequence: CDR1 SQVTM, CDR2 ANQGSEA. CDR3 DNA: TGCAGCGTCGAGATTACTAGCGGGGGGTGGCGGGAGACCCAGTACTTC. It specifies CSVEITSGGWRETQYF.

J is TRBJ1-1 and V is TRBV6-1; 7 positions match TRBD1. Looked up from germline, CDR1 is MNHNS and CDR2 is SASEGT. The CDR3 covers 16 residues. J gave up 0 bases and V 3 bases, and 7 bases lay outside the gene matches. The CDR3 loop is CASSDMGQFMNTEAFF. As DNA, the CDR3 is TGTGCCAGCAGTGATATGGGACAGTTCATGAACACTGAAGCTTTCTTT.

The rearrangement joins TRBV7-2 to TRBJ1-5, with 8 bases matching TRBD1. Germline V gene data show CDR1 as SGHTA and CDR2 as FQGNSA. The junction had 7 bases not matched to a gene; V was cut back by 5 bases and J by 4 bases. This CDR3 is built from 15 residues. DNA for the CDR3: TGTGCCAGCAGCCTCCGGACAGGGACGAATCAGCCCCAGCATTTT. This gives the protein CASSLRTGTNQPQHF. The full variable domain, in which reference TRBV7-2 and TRBJ1-5 provide the parts outside the CDR3, is GAGVSQSPSNKVTEKGKDVELRCDPISGHTALYWYRQSLGQGLEFLIYFQGNSAPDKSGLPSDRFSAERTGGSVSTLTIQRTQQEDSAVYLCASSLRTGTNQPQHFGDGTRLSIL.

This clone was seen a few times. V gene TRBV11-2 combines with J gene TRBJ2-7, with D tentatively TRBD2 (5 bases). Germline V gives CDR1 SGHAT, CDR2 FQNNGV. The CDR3 runs to 14 residues. V shed 1 base and J shed 6 bases, with 13 bases lying between them. The CDR3 bases are TGTGCCAGCAGCTTAGTTAGGGAGTTCGGCGAGCAGTACTTC. Translating gives CASSLVREFGEQYF.

V is TRBV28 and J is TRBJ1-2; 8 bases fit TRBD1. There are 14 residues in the CDR3. From germline, CDR1 is MDHEN and CDR2 SYDVKM. Losses at the gene ends were 6 bases for V and 7 bases for J; bases not matched to a gene: 10. CDR3 DNA: TGTGCCAGCAGGCGCTTCAGGGGGCAGCGTGGCTACACCTTC. Its translation is CASRRFRGQRGYTF.

This chain uses TRBV5-1 with TRBJ1-2, with TRBD1 as a possible D gene (5 bases). Deletions cut 3 bases from V and 7 bases from J, with 19 bases between. The CDR3 contains 15 residues. Germline V gene lookup returns CDR1 SGHRS and CDR2 YFSETQ. CDR3 loop: CASSSGTEGIGGYTF. CDR3 DNA: TGCGCCAGCAGCTCCGGGACGGAGGGTATCGGTGGCTACACCTTC.

The J gene is TRBJ2-3, the V gene TRBV5-1, with 8 bases aligning to TRBD2. The junction had 4 bases not matched to a gene; V was cut back by 0 bases and J by 4 bases. Germline values: CDR1 SGHRS, CDR2 YFSETQ. CDR3 length equals 15 residues. Here the CDR3 reads CASSLVGGGPDTQYF. The CDR3 DNA sequence: TGCGCCAGCAGCTTGGTCGGCGGGGGGCCAGATACGCAGTATTTT. The entire variable domain, with the rest obtained from reference TRBV5-1 and TRBJ2-3, is as follows: KAGVTQTPRYLIKTRGQQVTLSCSPISGHRSVSWYQQTPGQGLQFLFEYFSETQRNKGNFPGRFSGRQFSNSRSEMNVSTLELGDSALYLCASSLVGGGPDTQYFGPGTRLTVL.

The rearrangement uses TRBV2 and TRBJ1-5; TRBD1 aligns across 9 bases. Losses at the gene ends were 6 bases for V and 1 base for J; bases not matched to a gene: 7. Germline V gives CDR1 SNHLY, CDR2 FYNNEI. This CDR3 is 16 amino acids long. CDR3 DNA sequence: TGTGCCAGCAGCCAACAGGGGGCGGGGAGCAATCAGCCCCAGCATTTT. Its protein product is CASSQQGAGSNQPQHF.

The V call is TRBV6-4, the J call TRBJ2-2; 12 nucleotides agree with TRBD1. This CDR3 has 15 residues. Per the germline V gene, CDR1 is MRHNA and CDR2 is SNTAGT. Losses at the gene ends were 5 bases for V and 5 bases for J; bases not matched to a gene: 3. CDR3 nucleotide sequence: TGTGCCAGCAGTAAGGGACAGGGGGCGACCGGGGAGCTGTTTTTT. Protein: CASSKGQGATGELFF.

This clone has only one observation. The genes are TRBV25-1 and TRBJ2-2, with 8 bases aligning to TRBD1. From germline, CDR1 is MGHDK and CDR2 SYGVNS. Losses at the gene ends were 4 bases for V and 1 base for J; bases not matched to a gene: 2. CDR3 length: 15 residues. The chain's CDR3 is CASSAGTGNTGELFF. The CDR3 DNA is TGTGCCAGCAGTGCCGGGACAGGGAACACCGGGGAGCTGTTTTTT. The full variable domain, with the rest looked up from reference TRBV25-1 and TRBJ2-2, is EADIYQTPRYLVIGTGKKITLECSQTMGHDKMYWYQQDPGMELHLIHYSYGVNSTEKGDLSSESTVSRIRTEHFPLTLESARPSHTSQYLCASSAGTGNTGELFFGEGSRLTVL.

The J gene is TRBJ1-1, the V gene TRBV27; D is perhaps TRBD1 (5 bases). V was cut by 6 bases and J by 5 bases, with 19 bases left in between. Germline CDR1 is MNHEY and CDR2 is SMNVEV (reference sequence). The CDR3 is made up of 15 amino acids. The CDR3 bases are TGTGCCAGCAGACCCGCCCGGGGGGGTTGGACTGAAGCTTTCTTT. It translates to CASRPARGGWTEAFF.

The gene calls are TRBV27 and TRBJ2-1; D is ambiguous. Germline V gives CDR1 MNHEY, CDR2 SMNVEV (reference sequence). The CDR3 contains 13 residues. With 6 bases removed from V and 0 bases from J, the gap between germline ends came to 6 bases. The DNA of the CDR3 is TGTGCCAGCAGCTACTCCTCCTACAATGAGCAGTTCTTC. Protein sequence: CASSYSSYNEQFF.

The J gene is TRBJ1-1, the V gene TRBV7-9, with D tentatively TRBD1 (6 bases). Trimming removed 5 bases from V and 1 base from J, with 17 bases in between. CDR3 length: 16 amino acids. Per the germline V gene, CDR1 is SEHNR and CDR2 is FQNEAQ (reference sequence). The CDR3 is CASSRGGGVGNTEAFF. CDR3 nucleotide sequence: TGTGCCAGCAGCCGGGGGGGCGGGGTGGGGAACACTGAAGCTTTCTTT.

The gene calls are TRBV5-4 and TRBJ2-5, with D possibly being TRBD1 (5 bases). Germline V lookup: CDR1 SGHNT, CDR2 YYREEE (reference sequence). V was trimmed by 5 bases and J by 5 bases, leaving 19 bases between them. The CDR3 runs 15 residues. CDR3 sequence (DNA): TGTGCCAGCAGATCGGACACGGGTTCTATCGAGACCCAGTACTTC. It translates to CASRSDTGSIETQYF. Filled out from reference TRBV5-4 and TRBJ2-5, the complete variable domain reads ETGVTQSPTHLIKTRGQQVTLRCSSQSGHNTVSWYQQALGQGPQFIFQYYREEENGRGNFPPRFSGLQFPNYSSELNVNALELDDSALYLCASRSDTGSIETQYFGPGTRLLVL.